This T cell receptor beta chain was identified during a study of T-cell reconstitution after alpha-beta-depleted transplantation in children. For TCRbeta, the library was prepared with unique molecular identifiers. TCRdb fed the PCR reads into MiXCR, producing one record per CDR3 protein. Of some 87,000 distinct CDR3 sequences listed, roughly a sixth are singletons. The CDR3 extends over 14 amino acids. Germline V CDR1 and CDR2: LGHNT, FRNRAP. J lost 9 bases, V lost 1 base, and 3 bases had no gene match. This TCR derives from a male patient aged 2-10 years who had a stem cell transplant for acute lymphoblastic leukemia, so the T cells may come from the graft donor. The material was PBMCs, mostly from graft donor cells, obtained 180 days after TCRalphabeta/CD19-depleted stem cell transplant. The chain combines TRBV12-5 with TRBJ1-6; TRBD1 aligns across 7 bases. CDR3 loop: CASGLGQGASPLHF. The CDR3 coding sequence is TGTGCTAGTGGTTTGGGACAGGGTGCTTCACCCCTCCACTTT.